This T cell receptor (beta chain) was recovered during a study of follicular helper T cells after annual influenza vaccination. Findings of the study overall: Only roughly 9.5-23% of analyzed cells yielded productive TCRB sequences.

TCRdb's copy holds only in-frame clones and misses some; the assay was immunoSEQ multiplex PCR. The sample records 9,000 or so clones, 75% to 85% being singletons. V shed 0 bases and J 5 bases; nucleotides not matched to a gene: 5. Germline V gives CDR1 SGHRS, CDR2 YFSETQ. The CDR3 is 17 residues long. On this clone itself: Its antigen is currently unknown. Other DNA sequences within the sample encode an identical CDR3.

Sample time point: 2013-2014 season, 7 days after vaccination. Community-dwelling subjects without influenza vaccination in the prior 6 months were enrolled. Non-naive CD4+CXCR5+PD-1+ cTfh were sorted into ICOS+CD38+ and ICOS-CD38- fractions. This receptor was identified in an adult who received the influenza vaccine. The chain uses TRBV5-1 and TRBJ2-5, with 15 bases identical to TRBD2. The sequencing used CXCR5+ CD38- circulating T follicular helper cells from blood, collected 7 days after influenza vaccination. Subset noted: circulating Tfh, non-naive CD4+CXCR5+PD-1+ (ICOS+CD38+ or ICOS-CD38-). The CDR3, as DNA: TGCGCCAGCAGCTTGGGGACTAGCGGGGGGGCCCGTGAGACCCAGTACTTC. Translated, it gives CASSLGTSGGARETQYF.